Each of the 7 T cell receptor beta chains below was sequenced from the same sample in a study of OX40 agonist ivuxolimab in advanced cancers. Library generation was performed with the immunoSEQ multiplex PCR assay. TCRdb took over this immuneACCESS table, retaining in-frame rearrangements with V and J assigned. Such tables are incomplete; in checked studies, under half of the missing clones stem from an unresolved V gene, and the remainder is unexplained. The sample profile shows 60,000 to 85,000 clones; roughly 90% of them were found once. 2% to 3% of the sample is in the top ten clones. The starting material was CD4+ or CD8+ T cells sorted from blood, obtained in a trial of the OX40 agonist ivuxolimab. The receptors shown here come from an adult with an advanced solid tumor such as melanoma, head and neck, liver or kidney cancer.

The rearrangement joins TRBV9 to TRBJ2-1; 10 bases map to TRBD2. The germline CDR1 and CDR2 sequences are SGDLS and YYNGEE. V lost 3 bases to trimming and J lost 9 bases; unmatched junction nucleotides: 3. CDR3 length equals 13 residues. In DNA, the CDR3 is TGTGCCAGCAGCGGGACTAGCGGAACTGAGCAGTTCTTC. The encoded protein is CASSGTSGTEQFF.

The chain recombines TRBV7-9 with TRBJ2-7, with D possibly being TRBD1 or TRBD2 (5 bases each). This CDR3 has 16 amino acids. The germline V and J ends were trimmed by 3 bases and 6 bases, with 21 bases remaining between them. In germline, CDR1 is SEHNR, CDR2 FQNEAQ (reference sequence). CDR3 nucleotide sequence: TGTGCCAGCAGCTTGTCTGAATGGGACCCTACCCCCGAGCAGTACTTC. This encodes CASSLSEWDPTPEQYF.

The chain combines TRBV7-2 with TRBJ1-5; D is unclear. Trimming removed 0 bases from V and 7 bases from J, with 4 bases in between. The CDR3 extends over 12 amino acids. Per germline, CDR1 SGHTA and CDR2 FQGNSA. The CDR3 loop reads CASSLAWQPQHF. The CDR3 nucleotides are TGTGCCAGCAGCTTAGCCTGGCAGCCCCAGCATTTT.

The chain combines TRBV6-6 with TRBJ1-1, with TRBD1 as a possible D gene (5 bases). Trimming left V 6 bases short and J 0 bases short, with 11 bases between. Germline values: CDR1 MNHNY, CDR2 SVGAGI (reference sequence). The CDR3 spans 14 residues. This CDR3 reads CASSRSRVNTEAFF. The CDR3 DNA reads as TGTGCCAGCAGCAGGTCCAGGGTGAACACTGAAGCTTTCTTT.

J is TRBJ2-7 and V is TRBV5-1; D might be TRBD2 (6 bases). Germline-derived CDR1 and CDR2 are SGHRS and YFSETQ. Deletions cut 6 bases from V and 4 bases from J, with 17 bases between. The CDR3 is made up of 14 amino acids. The CDR3 DNA follows: TGCGCCAGCACTCGGTCTCAGGGAGGTTACGAGCAGTACTTC. Protein sequence: CASTRSQGGYEQYF.

The genes are TRBV19 and TRBJ2-7; D uncertain. Germline CDR1 and CDR2: LNHDA and SQIVND (reference sequence). The CDR3 is made up of 15 amino acids. Trimming cost V 0 bases and J 2 bases, with 11 bases left between them. CDR3 sequence (DNA): TGTGCCAGTAGTATAGACGGCAGATTTACCTACGAGCAGTACTTC. This encodes CASSIDGRFTYEQYF.

This clone was observed a single time. V gene TRBV4-2 combines with J gene TRBJ1-1; D not certain. The V end lost 3 bases, the J end lost 3 bases, and 14 bases lay between the germline ends. Germline values: CDR1 LGHNA, CDR2 YNFKEQ. The CDR3 covers 15 residues. In DNA form, the CDR3 reads TGTGCCAGCAGCCAGGATGACTGGGGAGACACTGAAGCTTTCTTT. Translated: CASSQDDWGDTEAFF.